Detailed here is one TCR beta chain. Antigen: not known. The source of the sample is a study of shared clonotypes between healthy human individuals. The V and J ends lost 5 bases and 3 bases respectively, with 11 bases between them. CDR1 is SEHNR and CDR2 is FQNEAQ in the germline V gene (reference sequence). The CDR3 loop spans 13 amino acids. Deep was the level used in running the assay. Assay: immunoSEQ multiplex PCR; the TCRdb copy retains only in-frame clones and omits some. Among some 1.4 million clones listed, roughly 96% were seen once. General observations from the study: Generation of non-shared clonotypes was less probable than generation of clonotypes shared by all four donors.

The chain links TRBV7-9 to TRBJ2-7, with D perhaps TRBD1 (6 bases). Sample: naive CD4+ T cells sorted from blood. The subset here: CD45RA+ positively selected. The sequence came from a man under 40 in good health. Here the CDR3 reads CASSLGQVYEQYF. The CDR3 DNA reads as TGTGCCAGCAGCCTGGGACAAGTCTACGAGCAGTACTTC.